A single sample is the source of the 27 T cell receptor beta chains below, sequenced in a study of CD8 T cells in Susac syndrome. It was with random hexamers that about 0.45 to 1 ug RNA was reverse transcribed. MiXCR was run by TCRdb on the immunoSEQ multiplex PCR reads, yielding one entry per CDR3 protein. The data show over 150,000 distinct CDR3 sequences, over 90% seen once. The sample comprised CD4+ T cells from PBMCs. These receptors came from a human donor with Susac syndrome.

This rearrangement joins TRBV20-1 to TRBJ2-3, with D unclear. The length of the CDR3 is 14 residues. Germline V gives CDR1 DFQATT, CDR2 SNEGSKA (reference sequence). V gave up 2 bases and J gave up 0 bases, with 9 bases separating them. The CDR3 sequence is CSARSGSSTDTQYF. CDR3 in DNA: TGCAGTGCTAGATCCGGCAGTAGCACAGATACGCAGTATTTT.

The V gene is TRBV30, the J gene TRBJ1-2; weak D call: TRBD1 (6 bases). Germline V gene data show CDR1 as GTSNPN and CDR2 as SVGIG (reference sequence). V was pared by 0 bases and J by 7 bases, with 15 bases between. CDR3 length equals 14 residues. The CDR3 spells CAWSVLGAGVGYTF. In DNA form, the CDR3 reads TGTGCCTGGAGTGTACTCGGGGCAGGGGTTGGCTACACCTTC.

This chain uses TRBV10-3 with TRBJ2-5, with D perhaps assigned TRBD1 or TRBD2 (5 bases each). Trimming cost V 4 bases and J 2 bases, with 14 bases left between them. Germline values: CDR1 ENHRY, CDR2 SYGVKD. The CDR3 runs to 15 residues. CDR3 in DNA: TGTGCCATCAGTGGCCGGGACGGAAATCAAGAGACCCAGTACTTC. Protein sequence: CAISGRDGNQETQYF.

V gene TRBV7-9 combines with J gene TRBJ1-1; 8 bases agree with TRBD1. This CDR3 contains 14 residues. In germline, CDR1 is SEHNR, CDR2 FQNEAQ (reference sequence). V trimming: 5 bases; J trimming: 5 bases; junction bases outside the gene matches: 7. CDR3 in amino acids: CASSPRTGKTEAFF. DNA of the CDR3: TGTGCCAGCAGCCCTCGGACAGGGAAAACTGAAGCTTTCTTT.

This rearrangement joins TRBV24-1 to TRBJ1-5; 9 bases are shared with TRBD1. Germline V lookup: CDR1 KGHDR, CDR2 SFDVKD. Trimming at V came to 3 bases and at J to 2 bases, leaving 4 bases not matched to a gene. The CDR3 is 16 residues long. As DNA, the CDR3 is TGTGCCACCAGTGATAACAGGGGGCGACGCAATCAGCCCCAGCATTTT. Its protein is CATSDNRGRRNQPQHF.

The CDR3 coding sequence is TGTGCCAGCAGCTCGGCTGGCAGCTACTACGAGCAGTACTTC. Protein: CASSSAGSYYEQYF. The chain couples TRBV7-2 to TRBJ2-7; D uncertain. The CDR3 totals 14 residues. CDR1 and CDR2 (germline): SGHTA, FQGNSA. The germline V and J ends were trimmed by 4 bases and 3 bases, with 13 bases remaining between them.

The chain links TRBV4-3 to TRBJ2-7; D not certain. Germline V gives CDR1 LGHNA, CDR2 YSLEER. The CDR3 spans 14 residues. V gave up 1 base and J gave up 0 bases, with 7 bases separating them. This chain's CDR3 is CASSQGRSSYEQYF. CDR3 DNA sequence: TGCGCCAGCAGCCAAGGGCGAAGCTCCTACGAGCAGTACTTC.

The V and J genes are TRBV5-4 and TRBJ2-3; 7 bases are a match to TRBD2. V gave up 4 bases and J gave up 2 bases; unmatched junction bases: 4. The CDR3 covers 14 residues. Germline loops: CDR1 SGHNT, CDR2 YYREEE (reference sequence). The DNA of the CDR3 is TGTGCCAGCAGCGTAGGGACTACCACAGATACGCAGTATTTT. This translates into CASSVGTTTDTQYF.

The rearrangement joins TRBV30 to TRBJ1-2; 9 bases are a match to TRBD1. J gave up 8 bases and V 2 bases, and 3 bases lay outside the gene matches. CDR3 size: 12 residues. In germline, CDR1 is GTSNPN, CDR2 SVGIG (reference sequence). CDR3 DNA sequence: TGTGCCTGGAGTCCCACAGGGGGCGGCTACACCTTC. Its protein is CAWSPTGGGYTF.

The rearrangement joins TRBV29-1 to TRBJ1-3; the match to TRBD1 covers 8 bases. This CDR3 region has 14 residues. The germline V gene encodes CDR1 SQVTM and CDR2 ANQGSEA. With V trimmed by 6 bases and J by 4 bases, 8 bases remained unmatched. CDR3 DNA sequence: TGCAGCGTCCGCCGACAGGGGAACGGAAACACCATATATTTT. Its protein is CSVRRQGNGNTIYF.

This clonotype appeared a single time. This rearrangement joins TRBV18 to TRBJ1-5; no reliable D call. The CDR3 has 12 residues. V was cut by 8 bases and J by 6 bases, with 11 bases left in between. Looked up from germline, CDR1 is KGHSH and CDR2 is LQKENI. CDR3 DNA sequence: TGTGCCAGCGCACAAGGTAGTCAGCCCCAGCATTTT. This sequence encodes CASAQGSQPQHF. The complete variable domain, with remaining parts taken from reference TRBV18 and TRBJ1-5, reads NAGVMQNPRHLVRRRGQEARLRCSPMKGHSHVYWYRQLPEEGLKFMVYLQKENIIDESGMPKERFSAEFPKEGPSILRIQQVVRGDSAAYFCASAQGSQPQHFGDGTRLSIL.

This chain links TRBV28 with TRBJ2-5; D not certain. Germline V gene data show CDR1 as MDHEN and CDR2 as SYDVKM. CDR3 length: 10 amino acids. V was trimmed by 6 bases and J by 5 bases, leaving 4 bases between them. The CDR3 coding sequence is TGTGCCAGCAGGGGGGAGACCCAGTACTTC. Its protein product is CASRGETQYF.

The chain recombines TRBV12-3 or TRBV12-4 with TRBJ1-1; D is ambiguous. The V end lost 6 bases, the J end lost 11 bases, and 22 bases lay between the germline ends. This CDR3 has 14 residues. The CDR3 loop reads CASSQIGPRVGAFF. The CDR3 DNA sequence: TGTGCCAGCAGCCAGATTGGACCCCGCGTGGGGGCTTTCTTT.

The rearrangement joins TRBV25-1 to TRBJ1-1, with D uncertain. Per the germline V gene, CDR1 is MGHDK and CDR2 is SYGVNS. Trimming took off 7 bases at V and 7 bases at J, with 16 bases between the two ends. The CDR3 runs 13 residues. The CDR3 coding sequence is TGTGCCAGCACCCTAAGGGTAGGGAGTGAAGCTTTCTTT. Residues: CASTLRVGSEAFF.

The rearrangement uses TRBV5-1 and TRBJ1-1; 7 bases agree with TRBD1. Germline-derived CDR1 and CDR2 are SGHRS and YFSETQ. Unmatched junction bases numbered 4, after V lost 4 bases and J lost 7 bases. The CDR3 runs 12 residues. The DNA of the CDR3 is TGCGCCAGCAGCGGGACAGACCTTGAAGCTTTCTTT. It codes for CASSGTDLEAFF. The complete variable domain, with remaining parts taken from reference TRBV5-1 and TRBJ1-1, reads KAGVTQTPRYLIKTRGQQVTLSCSPISGHRSVSWYQQTPGQGLQFLFEYFSETQRNKGNFPGRFSGRQFSNSRSEMNVSTLELGDSALYLCASSGTDLEAFFGQGTRLTVV.

The table lists this clonotype with a few counts. V usage is TRBV11-2 and J usage is TRBJ1-1; D not certain. The germline V gene has CDR1 SGHAT and CDR2 FQNNGV. This CDR3 contains 14 residues. With 0 bases removed from V and 0 bases from J, the gap between germline ends came to 5 bases. CDR3 DNA: TGTGCCAGCAGCTTAGAGGCGGTGAACACTGAAGCTTTCTTT. The encoded protein is CASSLEAVNTEAFF.

CDR3 residues: CASKEDSSTDTQYF. The CDR3 region has the DNA TGTGCCAGCAAGGAGGACAGCAGCACAGATACGCAGTATTTT. The rearrangement joins TRBV2 to TRBJ2-3, with a weak D call TRBD1 (6 bases). The CDR3 sequence is 14 residues long. Trimming pared 7 bases from V and 0 bases from J, leaving 11 bases between. The germline V gene has CDR1 SNHLY and CDR2 FYNNEI.

The chain uses TRBV11-2 and TRBJ2-1; D is undetermined. The CDR3 extends over 12 amino acids. Trimming took 3 bases from V and 8 from J, leaving 8 bases between them. Germline loops: CDR1 SGHAT, CDR2 FQNNGV. CDR3 nucleotides: TGTGCCAGCAGCTTGCTTCGCGATGAGCAGTTCTTC. As protein: CASSLLRDEQFF.

V is TRBV7-9 and J is TRBJ2-1, with TRBD2 as a possible D gene (6 bases). This CDR3 has 16 residues. V gave up 5 bases and J gave up 5 bases, with 19 bases separating them. Germline-derived CDR1 and CDR2 are SEHNR and FQNEAQ (reference sequence). CDR3 amino acids: CASSPRWRGTNNEQFF. The CDR3 DNA follows: TGTGCCAGCAGCCCCCGGTGGAGGGGAACCAACAATGAGCAGTTCTTC.

The chain recombines TRBV5-6 with TRBJ1-5, with D possibly TRBD1 on 5 matching bases. This CDR3 has 14 amino acids. Between the trimmed V and J ends, which lost 1 base and 5 bases, there was a span of 10 bases. CDR1 is SGHDT and CDR2 is YYEEEE in the germline V gene. CDR3 nucleotides: TGTGCCAGCAGCTTGTACCGCAGGGATCAGCCCCAGCATTTT. This translates into CASSLYRRDQPQHF.

This chain connects TRBV29-1 to TRBJ1-4; 8 positions match TRBD1. This CDR3 spans 12 amino acids. V gave up 7 bases and J gave up 8 bases; unmatched junction bases: 6. The germline gives CDR1 SQVTM, CDR2 ANQGSEA. The CDR3 DNA sequence: TGCAGCGCAGGGGGCCGAGGGGAAAAACTGTTTTTT. It yields the protein CSAGGRGEKLFF.

V usage is TRBV15 and J usage is TRBJ1-5; the D is unclear. Germline V CDR1 and CDR2: LNHNV, YYDKDF (reference sequence). The V gene lost 2 bases and the J gene lost 1 base, with 6 bases spanning the gap. This CDR3 comprises 14 residues. This CDR3 reads CATSRPQSNQPQHF. The CDR3 coding sequence is TGTGCCACCAGCAGACCACAGAGCAATCAGCCCCAGCATTTT.

The V and J genes are TRBV7-2 and TRBJ2-3, with no clear D. Trimming shortened V by 5 bases and J by 0 bases, and 9 bases separated the two germline ends. Germline assignment: CDR1 SGHTA and CDR2 FQGNSA. This CDR3 comprises 14 residues. CDR3: CASSQSLSTDTQYF. The CDR3 region has the DNA TGTGCCAGCAGCCAGAGCTTGAGCACAGATACGCAGTATTTT. The full variable domain, rest sourced from reference TRBV7-2 and TRBJ2-3, is GAGVSQSPSNKVTEKGKDVELRCDPISGHTALYWYRQSLGQGLEFLIYFQGNSAPDKSGLPSDRFSAERTGGSVSTLTIQRTQQEDSAVYLCASSQSLSTDTQYFGPGTRLTVL.

The rearrangement uses TRBV14 and TRBJ1-1; no reliable D call. The CDR3 has 15 residues. V lost 1 base, J lost 5 bases, and 14 bases lay in between. Germline V gene lookup returns CDR1 SGHDN and CDR2 FVKESK. The CDR3 sequence is CASSQGLLLGTEAFF. The CDR3 DNA follows: TGTGCCAGCAGCCAAGGGTTGTTACTGGGGACTGAAGCTTTCTTT.

The rearrangement links TRBV3-1 to TRBJ2-7, with TRBD2 matching 9 bases. The trim removed 3 bases at V and 0 bases at J, leaving 3 bases unmatched. The germline CDR1 and CDR2 sequences are LGHDT and YNNKEL (reference sequence). The CDR3 spans 15 residues. This chain's CDR3 is CASSQLAGNSYEQYF. CDR3 sequence (DNA): TGTGCCAGCAGCCAGCTAGCGGGGAACTCCTACGAGCAGTACTTC.

The chain has TRBV2 and TRBJ2-7; D call uncertain. The CDR3 length is 11 residues. V lost 7 bases and J lost 5, with 9 bases in between. Germline CDR1 and CDR2: SNHLY and FYNNEI. CDR3 DNA sequence: TGTGCCAGCAAGTTGGGCGACGAGCAGTACTTC. This codes for CASKLGDEQYF.

The rearrangement uses TRBV10-3 and TRBJ1-1; no clear D gene. Germline CDR1 ENHRY, CDR2 SYGVKD. The CDR3 totals 11 residues. Trimming left V 4 bases short and J 5 bases short, with 5 bases between. CDR3 nucleotides: TGTGCCATCAGTGTAGGGACTGAAGCTTTCTTT. Residues: CAISVGTEAFF.